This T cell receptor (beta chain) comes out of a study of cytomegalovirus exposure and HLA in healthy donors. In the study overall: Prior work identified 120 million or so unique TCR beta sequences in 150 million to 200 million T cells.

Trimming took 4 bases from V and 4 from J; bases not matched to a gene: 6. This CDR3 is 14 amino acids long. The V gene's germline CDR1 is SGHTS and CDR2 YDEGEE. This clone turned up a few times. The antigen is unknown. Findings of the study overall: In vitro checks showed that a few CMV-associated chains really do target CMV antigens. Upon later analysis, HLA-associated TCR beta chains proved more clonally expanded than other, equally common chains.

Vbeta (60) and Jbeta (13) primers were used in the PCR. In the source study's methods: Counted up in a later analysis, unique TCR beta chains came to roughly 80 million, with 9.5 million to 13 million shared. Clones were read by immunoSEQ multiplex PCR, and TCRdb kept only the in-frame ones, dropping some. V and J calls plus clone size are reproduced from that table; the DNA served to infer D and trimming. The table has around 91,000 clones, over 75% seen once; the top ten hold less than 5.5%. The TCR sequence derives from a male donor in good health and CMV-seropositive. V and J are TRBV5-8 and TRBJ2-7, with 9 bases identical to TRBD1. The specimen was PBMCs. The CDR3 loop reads CASSGAGTGYEQYF. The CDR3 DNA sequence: TGTGCCAGCAGCGGGGCCGGGACAGGGTACGAGCAGTACTTC. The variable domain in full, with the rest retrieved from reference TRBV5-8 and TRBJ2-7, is EAGVTQSPTHLIKTRGQQATLRCSPISGHTSVYWYQQALGLGLQFLLWYDEGEERNRGNFPPRFSGRQFPNYSSELNVNALELEDSALYLCASSGAGTGYEQYFGPGTRLTVT.